This TCR beta chain is from a study of blood T cell repertoires in COVID-19. Study summary: Specimens from acute and convalescent COVID-19 originated in the United States, Italy and Spain. Sample material is recorded as cDNA or gDNA derived from T cells, B-cell-depleted T cells, or PBMCs.

Trimming removed 3 bases at V and 4 bases at J, with 9 bases between. The CDR3 is 13 amino acids. Per the original methods: Amplified reference gene primers provided the basis for estimating nucleated cell counts. TCRdb's table, derived via immunoSEQ multiplex PCR, lists solely in-frame clones and lacks some. That table is the source of V, J and clone size, and D and trimming were worked out from the DNA. The sample lists 85,000 to 95,000 clones, more than 70% occurring once. As to this clone: At the DNA level, this CDR3 is encoded by other sequences in the same sample as well.

The sequenced sample consisted of peripheral blood. The rearrangement joins TRBV12-3 or TRBV12-4 to TRBJ1-2; tentative D call: TRBD1 (5 bases). The sequence was obtained from a man in his fifties or sixties with acute or convalescent COVID-19. CDR3 sequence reads: CASSLGQSYGYTF. The CDR3 DNA reads as TGTGCCAGCAGTTTGGGGCAGTCCTATGGCTACACCTTC.